These T cell receptor beta chains were read from a single sample in a study of shared clonotypes between healthy human individuals. Profiled with immunoSEQ multiplex PCR; TCRdb holds only in-frame clones, not every one. This table has about 2.3 million clones, about nine tenths appearing once. The sequencing sample was made of naive CD4+ T cells from PBMCs. These receptors were collected from a man aged 18-30 years in good health. Some clones in this sample may be carry-over from other donors' samples. Both conserved end residues are part of each CDR3.

J | V | length | CDR3
TRBJ1-5 | TRBV28 | 12 | CASSLAHQPQHF
TRBJ1-1 | TRBV6-5 | 14 | CASINGVKGTEAFF
TRBJ2-3 | TRBV7-3 | 17 | CASSQTSGPQQWKMQYF
TRBJ2-1 | TRBV6-1 | 13 | CASSIMDGNEQFF
TRBJ2-1 | TRBV19 | 15 | CASSIWSGSYNEQFF
TRBJ2-1 | TRBV5-4 | 19 | CASSPAGTSGRGVIDEQFF
TRBJ2-1 | TRBV5-4 | 15 | CASSQRAGVPHEQFF
TRBJ1-2 | TRBV4-1 | 16 | CASSQDSSPPIYGYTF
TRBJ2-7 | TRBV5-5 | 14 | CASGSRERSYEQYF
TRBJ2-5 | TRBV28 | 15 | CASSLGVALRETQYF
TRBJ1-2 | TRBV2 | 12 | CASGTQSYGYTF
TRBJ2-3 | TRBV7-9 | 13 | CASSLAEVDTQYF
TRBJ2-7 | TRBV29-1 | 14 | CSVEVGLAGNEQYF
TRBJ2-2 | TRBV6-4 | 15 | CASSGTSGGTGELFF
TRBJ2-7 | TRBV5-1 | 15 | CASSLVPGVSYEQYF
TRBJ2-7 | TRBV19 | 15 | CASSITAGGPYEQYF
TRBJ1-5 | TRBV2 | 15 | CASLRDGHSNQPQHF
TRBJ2-3 | TRBV5-5 | 15 | CASSLLGHGGDTQYF
TRBJ1-3 | TRBV5-1 | 17 | CASSLTSGRSSGNTIYF
TRBJ1-1 | TRBV7-9 | 13 | CASSFGQDTEAFF
TRBJ2-7 | TRBV14 | 14 | CASSQDSGAGEQYF
TRBJ1-2 | TRBV5-1 | 15 | CASSLDSGTGSGYTF
TRBJ1-6 | TRBV30 | 14 | CAWRGQGMDSPLHF
TRBJ1-1 | TRBV5-1 | 15 | CASSWKGGGDTEAFF
TRBJ2-6 | TRBV30 | 12 | CAWSSGANVLTF
TRBJ2-5 | TRBV5-6 | 14 | CASSPLDRQETQYF
TRBJ2-7 | TRBV2 | 12 | CASSVLPVGQYF
TRBJ2-5 | TRBV10-3 | 15 | CAISDPLLAVETQYF
TRBJ1-1 | TRBV14 | 13 | CASSQQGNTEAFF
TRBJ2-7 | TRBV7-2 | 16 | CASSLDAGTSRYEQYF
TRBJ2-1 | TRBV19 | 17 | CASSGLAGGPGYNEQFF
TRBJ2-5 | TRBV5-4 | 16 | CASSQKKGQLQETQYF
TRBJ1-1 | TRBV5-1 | 14 | CASTLVMGDTEAFF
TRBJ1-2 | TRBV28 | 15 | CASSLLGGGNYGYTF
TRBJ1-4 | TRBV2 | 15 | CASIRTGTTNEKLFF
TRBJ1-1 | TRBV5-1 | 15 | CASSLEVLGLTEAFF
TRBJ2-3 | TRBV11-3 | 15 | CASSATRGQSDTQYF
TRBJ2-1 | TRBV4-2 | 13 | CASSQDAYNEQFF
TRBJ1-5 | TRBV27 | 15 | CASSSGDGGNQPQHF
TRBJ1-1 | TRBV19 | 13 | CASSTRQGPQAFF